This is a list of T cell receptor beta chains from one sample in a study of T cells in Graves' hyperthyroidism and ophthalmopathy. A single record per CDR3 protein comes from TCRdb applying MiXCR to the multiplex PCR reads. The sample records about 710,000 distinct CDR3 sequences, about 15% being singletons. Sequenced: blood. These TCRs come from a man between 18 and 29 years old with Graves' hyperthyroidism. CDR3s include the opening cysteine and the closing phenylalanine or tryptophan. A D gene is named only where the DNA matches it firmly. Some rows mark clone size as missing; the rest say once, few, many or name a class of expanded clone.

V,J,D,length,size,CDR3,DNA
TRBV28,TRBJ2-2,TRBD2,15,many,CASSEREGRTGELFF,TGTGCCAGCAGTGAGCGGGAGGGCCGGACCGGGGAGCTGTTTTTT
TRBV5-8,TRBJ1-1,NA,15,few,CASSPRRGVGTEAFF,TGTGCCAGCAGCCCTCGTAGGGGCGTGGGCACTGAAGCTTTCTTT
TRBV5-1,TRBJ2-4,NA,15,NA,CASSLSDLAKNIQYF,TGCGCCAGCAGCCTGTCCGACCTAGCCAAAAACATTCAGTACTTC
TRBV6-2/TRBV6-3,TRBJ2-5,TRBD2,14,few,CASSGLAGLKTQYF,TGTGCCAGCAGCGGACTAGCGGGACTGAAGACCCAGTACTTC
TRBV7-2,TRBJ2-5,NA,14,NA,CASSPQGQQETQYF,TGTGCCAGCAGCCCCCAGGGGCAGCAAGAGACCCAGTACTTC
TRBV5-6,TRBJ1-6,NA,15,few,CASSQTGLGNSPLHF,TGTGCCAGCAGCCAGACAGGACTGGGTAATTCACCCCTCCACTTT
TRBV19,TRBJ2-3,NA,14,NA,CASTSEPSTDTQYF,TGTGCCAGTACCTCGGAACCCAGCACAGATACGCAGTATTTT
TRBV20-1,TRBJ2-1,TRBD2,15,few,CSARRLAGPVLGQFF,TGCAGTGCTAGACGACTAGCGGGTCCCGTTTTAGGGCAGTTCTTC
TRBV20-1,TRBJ2-7,TRBD2,16,few,CSANQGGASGRFEQYF,TGCAGTGCCAACCAGGGGGGGGCTAGCGGGAGGTTCGAGCAGTACTTC
TRBV29-1,TRBJ2-5,NA,12,few,CSVNEREETQYF,TGCAGCGTGAATGAGAGGGAAGAGACCCAGTACTTC
TRBV4-3,TRBJ2-2,TRBD2,15,NA,CASSPRAGDTGELFF,TGCGCCAGCAGCCCCAGGGCGGGGGACACCGGGGAGCTGTTTTTT
TRBV7-9,TRBJ1-6,NA,16,NA,CASSSPLTAYNSPLHF,TGTGCCAGCAGCTCCCCGCTGACGGCCTATAATTCACCCCTCCACTTT
TRBV2,TRBJ2-7,TRBD2,16,many,CASSWGEGTVSYEQYF,TGTGCCAGCAGTTGGGGGGAGGGGACGGTCTCCTACGAGCAGTACTTC
TRBV11-1,TRBJ2-5,TRBD2,15,NA,CASSFYSGSWETQYF,TGTGCCAGCAGCTTCTACAGCGGGAGTTGGGAGACCCAGTACTTC
TRBV12-3/TRBV12-4,TRBJ2-1,TRBD2,14,NA,CASSFGAGGGEQFF,TGTGCCAGCAGTTTTGGCGCGGGAGGTGGTGAGCAGTTCTTC
TRBV28,TRBJ2-1,TRBD2,16,few,CASRDMGLAAYNEQFF,TGTGCCAGCAGGGACATGGGACTAGCGGCCTACAATGAGCAGTTCTTC
TRBV29-1,TRBJ2-1,NA,13,NA,CSVVKSSNNEQFF,TGCAGCGTTGTAAAGAGCTCCAACAATGAGCAGTTCTTC
TRBV20-1,TRBJ2-3,NA,12,few,CSFRRYTDTQYF,TGCAGTTTTCGACGGTACACAGATACGCAGTATTTT
TRBV6-1,TRBJ2-4,NA,15,NA,CASSNGGFAKNIQYF,TGTGCCAGCAGCAACGGAGGGTTTGCCAAAAACATTCAGTACTTC
TRBV9,TRBJ2-2,NA,15,NA,CASSVEGWGAGELFF,TGTGCCAGCAGCGTAGAGGGCTGGGGGGCCGGGGAGCTGTTTTTT